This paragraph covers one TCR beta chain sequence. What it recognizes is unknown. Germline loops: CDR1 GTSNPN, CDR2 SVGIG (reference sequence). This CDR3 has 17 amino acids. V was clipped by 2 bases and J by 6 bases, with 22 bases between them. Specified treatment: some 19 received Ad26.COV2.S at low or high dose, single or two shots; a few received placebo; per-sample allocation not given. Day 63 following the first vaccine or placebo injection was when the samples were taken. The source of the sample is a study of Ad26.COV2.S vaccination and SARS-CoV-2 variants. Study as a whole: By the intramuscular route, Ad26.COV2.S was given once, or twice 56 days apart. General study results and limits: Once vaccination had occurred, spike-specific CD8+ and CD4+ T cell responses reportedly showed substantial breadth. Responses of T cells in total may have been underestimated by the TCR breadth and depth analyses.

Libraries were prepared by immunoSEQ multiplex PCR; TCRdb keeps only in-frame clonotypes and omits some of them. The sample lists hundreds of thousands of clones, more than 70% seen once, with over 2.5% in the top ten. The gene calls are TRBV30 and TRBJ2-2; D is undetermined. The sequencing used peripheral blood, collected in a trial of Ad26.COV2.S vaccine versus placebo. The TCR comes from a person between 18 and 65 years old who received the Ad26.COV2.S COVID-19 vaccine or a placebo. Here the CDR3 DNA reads TGTGCCTGGAGTCCATCCACCGCGACTCCAGTTGCCGGGGAGCTGTTTTTT. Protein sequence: CAWSPSTATPVAGELFF. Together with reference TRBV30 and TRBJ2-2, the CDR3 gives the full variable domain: SQTIHQWPATLVQPVGSPLSLECTVEGTSNPNLYWYRQAAGRGLQLLFYSVGIGQISSEVPQNLSASRPQDRQFILSSKKLLLSDSGFYLCAWSPSTATPVAGELFFGEGSRLTVL.